These 14 T cell receptor beta chains came from one sample sequenced in a study of T-cell memory formation after mild COVID-19. TCRdb used MiXCR to reprocess the 5' RACE reads, holding one entry per CDR3 protein. The sample holds about 250,000 distinct CDR3 sequences, over 15% seen once. The material sequenced was PBMCs or a T cell subset sorted from them (not recorded which). The receptors were gathered from a man aged 18 to 30 who had mild COVID-19 (a few samples of this study predate the infection). Cell type and time point are not known.

The rearrangement links TRBV12-3 or TRBV12-4 to TRBJ2-6, with D maybe TRBD2 (6 bases). This CDR3 has 18 residues. The V gene lost 3 bases and the J gene lost 0 bases, with 15 bases spanning the gap. CDR3 in amino acids: CASSFRAGRTSGANVLTF. CDR3 sequence (DNA): TGTGCCAGCAGTTTTAGGGCGGGACGGACCTCTGGGGCCAACGTCCTGACTTTC.

The table lists this clonotype with a few counts. The J gene is TRBJ1-3, the V gene TRBV5-1, with unresolved D. The V gene lost 4 bases and the J gene lost 4 bases, with 9 bases spanning the gap. The CDR3 extends over 13 amino acids. Germline loops: CDR1 SGHRS, CDR2 YFSETQ. CDR3 DNA: TGCGCCAGCAGCGAGGGTCAAGGAAACACCATATATTTT. The encoded protein is CASSEGQGNTIYF.

The gene calls are TRBV6-6 and TRBJ2-7; D might be TRBD2 (5 bases). Germline assignment: CDR1 MNHNY and CDR2 SVGAGI (reference sequence). Trimming removed 3 bases from V and 0 bases from J, with 12 bases in between. The CDR3 has 15 amino acids. The CDR3 region is CASSYNGLSSYEQYF. The CDR3 DNA reads as TGTGCCAGCAGTTATAACGGACTCAGCTCCTACGAGCAGTACTTC.

The chain has TRBV29-1 and TRBJ2-7, with D possibly called TRBD1 or TRBD2 (6 bases each). The CDR3 sequence is 13 residues long. CDR1 is SQVTM and CDR2 is ANQGSEA in the germline V gene. The germline V and J ends were trimmed by 6 bases and 2 bases, with 14 bases remaining between them. CDR3 DNA sequence: TGCAGCGTGTCTCGGGGGCCAACCTACGAGCAGTACTTC. Its translation: CSVSRGPTYEQYF.

The CDR3 sequence: CSASEQGGGTEAFF. The CDR3 DNA is TGCAGTGCCTCAGAACAGGGAGGGGGCACTGAAGCTTTCTTT. The chain links TRBV20-1 to TRBJ1-1; D might be TRBD1 (6 bases). Per germline, CDR1 DFQATT and CDR2 SNEGSKA (reference sequence). V shed 6 bases and J shed 4 bases, with 18 bases lying between them. The CDR3 sequence is 14 residues long.

This clonotype was picked up a small number of times. This chain links TRBV29-1 with TRBJ2-1, with 8 positions matching TRBD2. Germline lookup yields CDR1 SQVTM and CDR2 ANQGSEA. The CDR3 is 9 residues long. The CDR3 here is CTTRGGQFF. The CDR3 DNA follows: TGCACCACTCGGGGGGGGCAGTTCTTC.

This clonotype was seen only a few times. The chain couples TRBV7-9 to TRBJ2-7; TRBD2 aligns across 10 bases. The CDR3 sequence is 14 residues long. Germline CDR1 is SEHNR and CDR2 is FQNEAQ (reference sequence). V gave up 4 bases and J gave up 6 bases; unmatched junction bases: 6. The CDR3 DNA sequence: TGTGCCAGCAGCTCGAATAGCGGGGGGTTCGAGCAGTACTTC. The encoded protein is CASSSNSGGFEQYF.

The chain couples TRBV5-6 to TRBJ2-7; D may correspond to TRBD1 or TRBD2 (5 bases each). This CDR3 has 16 amino acids. With 6 bases removed from V and 7 bases from J, the gap between germline ends came to 26 bases. Per the germline V gene, CDR1 is SGHDT and CDR2 is YYEEEE. CDR3 nucleotide sequence: TGTGCCAGCACCCTCACCCCGGGGCAACACCTCGGGGAGCAGTACGTC. This codes for CASTLTPGQHLGEQYV.

This clonotype was counted only a few times. The chain combines TRBV4-1 with TRBJ2-3; D is ambiguous. Trimming pared 2 bases from V and 3 bases from J, leaving 9 bases between. The germline V gene encodes CDR1 MGHRA and CDR2 YSYEKL. The CDR3 has 14 amino acids. CDR3 sequence: CASSQPDGTDTQYF. The CDR3 DNA follows: TGCGCCAGCAGCCAACCGGACGGAACAGATACGCAGTATTTT.

In this sample, this clonotype turned up a few times. CDR3 bases: TGTGCCAGCAGTTTGGCAGGGGTTGGCGGGGAGCTGTTTTTT. As protein: CASSLAGVGGELFF. This rearrangement joins TRBV12-3 or TRBV12-4 to TRBJ2-2; perhaps TRBD1 as D (6 bases). With 3 bases removed from V and 7 bases from J, the gap between germline ends came to 12 bases. The CDR3 loop spans 14 amino acids.

The V call is TRBV6-2 or TRBV6-3, the J call TRBJ2-7, with 7 bases fitting TRBD1. CDR3 length equals 15 residues. From germline, CDR1 is MNHEY and CDR2 SVGEGT. V gave up 5 bases and J gave up 3 bases; unmatched junction bases: 10. This CDR3 reads CASSNLRQGVYEQYF. CDR3 nucleotide sequence: TGTGCCAGCAGTAACCTCCGCCAGGGGGTCTACGAGCAGTACTTC.

This clonotype was counted between two and nine times. The V call is TRBV19, the J call TRBJ1-2; 7 bases align to TRBD1. The V segment lost 9 bases and the J segment 2 bases; nucleotides outside the gene matches: 6. Germline V gives CDR1 LNHDA, CDR2 SQIVND (reference sequence). CDR3 length: 13 residues. The CDR3 DNA reads as TGTGCCAGCCAGCGGGACAGCAACTATGGCTACACCTTC. Residues: CASQRDSNYGYTF.

This clonotype was observed a few times. The chain combines TRBV5-1 with TRBJ2-5; a weak D match, TRBD2 (7 bases). This CDR3 contains 16 residues. V shed 4 bases and J shed 1 base, with 17 bases lying between them. Per germline, CDR1 SGHRS and CDR2 YFSETQ. For the CDR3, the DNA is TGCGCCAGCAGCCCTGGACTAGGGGGATCCCAAGAGACCCAGTACTTC. Residues: CASSPGLGGSQETQYF.

The chain carries TRBV15 and TRBJ1-1; D not resolved. The CDR3 extends over 16 amino acids. V lost 0 bases to trimming and J lost 0 bases, with 11 bases between them. Looked up from germline, CDR1 is LNHNV and CDR2 is YYDKDF (reference sequence). DNA of the CDR3: TGTGCCACCAGCAGAGATCGTACGGTAATGAACACTGAAGCTTTCTTT. Its protein product is CATSRDRTVMNTEAFF.